This TCR beta chain stems from a study of Tregs in tolerant kidney transplant recipients. Across the study: CD4+CD25+CD127- cells came from roughly 3-day belatacept mixed lymphocyte reactions, some with approximately five-day graft donor restimulation. Recipient cells were told from donor cells by antibody staining. Study results and caveats: Activated donor B cell expansion appeared to reveal the most relevant donor-specific TCRbeta repertoire.

CDR1 is SNHLY and CDR2 is FYNNEI in the germline V gene. This CDR3 has 15 residues. The V and J ends lost 4 bases and 2 bases respectively, with 12 bases between them. The method was immunoSEQ multiplex PCR; TCRdb's version includes in-frame clones alone and lacks a portion of them. Here the sample spans approximately 17,000 clones, about 57% being singletons. Points on this clone: Its target is unknown.

This TCR was recovered from a human donor in good health. The sequencing input was Tregs from blood cultured with allogeneic cells. The chain links TRBV2 to TRBJ1-3; D might be TRBD1 (5 bases). The CDR3 sequence: CASSGDSNPGNTIYF. The CDR3, as DNA: TGTGCCAGCAGTGGGGACTCTAACCCTGGAAACACCATATATTTT. Using reference TRBV2 and TRBJ1-3 for the parts outside the CDR3, the full variable domain is EPEVTQTPSHQVTQMGQEVILRCVPISNHLYFYWYRQILGQKVEFLVSFYNNEISEKSEIFDDQFSVERPDGSNFTLKIRSTKLEDSAMYFCASSGDSNPGNTIYFGEGSWLTVV.